These 16 T cell receptor beta chains share one sample of origin, sequenced in a study of T cell responses to AZD1222 COVID-19 vaccine. Clones were read by immunoSEQ multiplex PCR, and TCRdb kept only the in-frame ones, dropping some. The sample lists 20,000 to 25,000 clones; about 80% were seen once. The sample in question was peripheral blood, obtained on day 0 of AZD1222 vaccination. The receptors stem from an adult in good health.

J is TRBJ1-1 and V is TRBV18; D is perhaps TRBD1 (6 bases). This CDR3 is 13 amino acids long. The V end lost 6 bases, the J end lost 3 bases, and 11 bases lay between the germline ends. Per the germline V gene, CDR1 is KGHSH and CDR2 is LQKENI. The CDR3 loop reads CASSLRGHTEAFF. CDR3 bases: TGTGCCAGCTCCCTCAGGGGACACACTGAAGCTTTCTTT.

The CDR3 bases are TGTGCCAGCAGTTTATTGGCAGGGGGCAATTACGAGCAGTACTTC. This codes for CASSLLAGGNYEQYF. The chain recombines TRBV28 with TRBJ2-7; 8 bases map to TRBD1. CDR3 size: 15 residues. The J segment lost 4 bases and the V segment lost 1 base, leaving 6 bases of the junction unmatched. Germline-derived CDR1 and CDR2 are MDHEN and SYDVKM.

This clone was detected only once. The chain is built from TRBV3-1 (or the pseudogene TRBV3-2) and TRBJ2-7; 9 bases line up with TRBD1. The CDR3 loop spans 13 amino acids. Germline lookup yields CDR1 LGHDT and CDR2 YNNKEL (reference sequence). J gave up 3 bases and V 3 bases, and 0 bases lay outside the gene matches. For the CDR3, the DNA is TGTGCCAGCAGCCAGGGACAGGGCTACGAGCAGTACTTC. Amino acid sequence: CASSQGQGYEQYF.

The chain couples TRBV10-3 to TRBJ2-7, with D perhaps TRBD1 (6 bases). This CDR3 comprises 14 residues. Germline V lookup: CDR1 ENHRY, CDR2 SYGVKD. V lost 6 bases to trimming and J lost 0 bases, with 12 bases between them. CDR3 in amino acids: CAISPTRGSYEQYF. CDR3 DNA: TGTGCCATCAGCCCAACCAGGGGCTCCTACGAGCAGTACTTC.

The V and J genes are TRBV9 and TRBJ2-3; 10 bases align to TRBD2. The V gene's germline CDR1 is SGDLS and CDR2 YYNGEE. Trimming at V came to 4 bases and at J to 2 bases, leaving 10 bases not matched to a gene. The CDR3 consists of 17 residues. Written as DNA, the CDR3 is TGTGCCAGCAGCCCCCACCGGGGACTAGCGTCCACAGATACGCAGTATTTT. Its protein is CASSPHRGLASTDTQYF. Full variable domain (remainder filled in from reference TRBV9 and TRBJ2-3): DSGVTQTPKHLITATGQRVTLRCSPRSGDLSVYWYQQSLDQGLQFLIQYYNGEERAKGNILERFSAQQFPDLHSELNLSSLELGDSALYFCASSPHRGLASTDTQYFGPGTRLTVL.

J is TRBJ2-7 and V is TRBV5-1, with D maybe TRBD2 (5 bases). The CDR3 covers 14 residues. V shed 4 bases and J shed 5 bases, with 16 bases lying between them. Germline V CDR1 and CDR2: SGHRS, YFSETQ. The CDR3: CASSVGVPGNEQYF. In nucleotides, the CDR3 is TGCGCCAGCAGCGTCGGGGTCCCCGGCAACGAGCAGTACTTC.

V and J are TRBV6-5 and TRBJ2-1, with a weak D call TRBD1 (5 bases). CDR3 length: 12 residues. Between the trimmed V and J ends, which lost 7 bases and 10 bases, there was a span of 14 bases. The germline CDR1 and CDR2 sequences are MNHEY and SVGAGI. DNA for the CDR3: TGTGCCAGCACCCGGCAGGGCGGCGAGCAGTTCTTC. Its protein product is CASTRQGGEQFF.

The rearrangement joins TRBV11-3 to TRBJ2-1; TRBD1 matches at 9 bases. CDR1 and CDR2 from the germline V gene are SGHNT and YENEEA. The length of the CDR3 is 15 residues. V dropped 1 base and J dropped 6; count of bases not matched to a gene: 4. The CDR3, as DNA: TGTGCCAGCAGCTTAGTGTCACAGGGGGCCAATGAGCAGTTCTTC. It encodes CASSLVSQGANEQFF.

The CDR3: CASSWGTGVQPQHF. The CDR3 nucleotides are TGTGCCAGCAGTTGGGGGACAGGGGTTCAGCCCCAGCATTTT. The J gene is TRBJ1-5, the V gene TRBV28; 10 positions match TRBD1. The CDR3 has 14 amino acids. The germline V gene has CDR1 MDHEN and CDR2 SYDVKM. V was pared by 4 bases and J by 6 bases, with 3 bases of the junction left unmatched.

This chain joins TRBV7-8 and TRBJ2-2; weak D call: TRBD1 (5 bases). The V gene's germline CDR1 is SGHVS and CDR2 FQNEAQ. The CDR3 is 13 residues long. Trimming left V 4 bases short and J 6 bases short, with 9 bases between. CDR3 nucleotide sequence: TGTGCCAGCAGCTCCAGGGTTCCCGGGGAGCTGTTTTTT. Translation gives CASSSRVPGELFF.

The J gene is TRBJ2-1, the V gene TRBV7-9; tentatively, D is TRBD2 (6 bases). With 7 bases removed from V and 1 base from J, the gap between germline ends came to 14 bases. The germline V gene has CDR1 SEHNR and CDR2 FQNEAQ (reference sequence). The CDR3 runs to 15 residues. The CDR3 sequence: CASTPGDRSYNEQFF. CDR3 DNA: TGTGCCAGCACTCCGGGGGATCGGTCCTACAATGAGCAGTTCTTC.

The chain couples TRBV9 to TRBJ2-3; D is tentatively TRBD1 or TRBD2 (6 bases each). Trimming pared 2 bases from V and 1 base from J, leaving 11 bases between. The germline gives CDR1 SGDLS, CDR2 YYNGEE. The CDR3 runs 15 residues. CDR3 protein: CASSVRGPGTDTQYF. In nucleotides, the CDR3 is TGTGCCAGCAGCGTTCGGGGGCCTGGCACAGATACGCAGTATTTT.

The gene calls are TRBV27 and TRBJ2-3, with 14 positions matching TRBD2. V was clipped by 1 base and J by 6 bases; unmatched bases: 9. Germline values: CDR1 MNHEY, CDR2 SMNVEV (reference sequence). The CDR3 length is 18 residues. CDR3 nucleotides: TGTGCCAGCAGTTTATGGGGACTAGCGGGGGCCCCAGGGGATACGCAGTATTTT. It codes for CASSLWGLAGAPGDTQYF.

This chain uses TRBV5-5 with TRBJ1-4, with D unclear. CDR1 is SGHKS and CDR2 is YYEKEE in the germline V gene (reference sequence). The V end lost 0 bases, the J end lost 4 bases, and 10 bases lay between the germline ends. The CDR3 is 15 amino acids. The CDR3 is CASSLGSGYNEKLFF. The CDR3 bases are TGTGCCAGCAGCTTGGGATCGGGGTATAATGAAAAACTGTTTTTT.

V usage is TRBV2 and J usage is TRBJ2-3, with TRBD2 as a possible D gene (5 bases). Germline V CDR1 and CDR2: SNHLY, FYNNEI. V was clipped by 6 bases and J by 5 bases, with 18 bases between them. CDR3 size: 15 residues. The CDR3 nucleotides are TGTGCCAGCAGGCTCGAACAAGCCCGGGGAGATACGCAGTATTTT. Translated, it gives CASRLEQARGDTQYF.

The V call is TRBV5-1, the J call TRBJ2-5, with D possibly being TRBD2 (7 bases). The CDR3 is 14 amino acids. V was cut by 1 base and J by 5 bases, with 12 bases left in between. CDR1 and CDR2 from the germline V gene are SGHRS and YFSETQ. In DNA form, the CDR3 reads TGCGCCAGCAGCTTGACGGGGGGCGGGGAGACCCAGTACTTC. Translation: CASSLTGGGETQYF.